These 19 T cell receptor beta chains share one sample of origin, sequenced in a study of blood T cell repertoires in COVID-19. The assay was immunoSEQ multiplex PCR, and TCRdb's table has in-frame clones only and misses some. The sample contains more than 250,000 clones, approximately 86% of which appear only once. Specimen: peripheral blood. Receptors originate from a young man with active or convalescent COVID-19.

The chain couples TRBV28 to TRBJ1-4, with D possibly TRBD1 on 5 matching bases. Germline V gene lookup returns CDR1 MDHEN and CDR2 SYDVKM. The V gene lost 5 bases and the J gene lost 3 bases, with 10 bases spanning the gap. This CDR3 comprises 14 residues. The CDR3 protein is CASSRQFSNEKLFF. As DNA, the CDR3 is TGTGCCAGCAGTCGACAGTTTTCTAATGAAAAACTGTTTTTT.

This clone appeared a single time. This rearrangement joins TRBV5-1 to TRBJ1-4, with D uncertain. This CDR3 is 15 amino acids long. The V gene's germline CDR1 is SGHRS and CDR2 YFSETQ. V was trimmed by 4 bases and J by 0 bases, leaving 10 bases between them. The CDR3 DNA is TGCGCCAGCAGCCGAAACACAGCAACTAATGAAAAACTGTTTTTT. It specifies CASSRNTATNEKLFF.

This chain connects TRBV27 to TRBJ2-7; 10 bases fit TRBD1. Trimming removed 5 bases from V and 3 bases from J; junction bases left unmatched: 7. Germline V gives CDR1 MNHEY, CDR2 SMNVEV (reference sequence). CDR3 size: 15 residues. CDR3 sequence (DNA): TGTGCCAGCAGTAAGCCCGGGACAGGGGTCTACGAGCAGTACTTC. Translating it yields CASSKPGTGVYEQYF.

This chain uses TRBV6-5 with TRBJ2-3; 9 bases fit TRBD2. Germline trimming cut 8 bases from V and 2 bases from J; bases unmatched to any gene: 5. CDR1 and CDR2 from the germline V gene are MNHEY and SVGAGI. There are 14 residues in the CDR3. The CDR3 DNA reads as TGTGCCAGCGCCGGCGGGAGGGTCACAGATACGCAGTATTTT. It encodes CASAGGRVTDTQYF.

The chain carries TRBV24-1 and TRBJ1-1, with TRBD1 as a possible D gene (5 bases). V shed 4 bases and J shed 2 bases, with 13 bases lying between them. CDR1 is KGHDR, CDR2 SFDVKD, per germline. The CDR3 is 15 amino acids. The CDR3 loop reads CATSESGRANTEAFF. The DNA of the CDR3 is TGTGCCACCAGTGAGTCAGGGAGGGCCAACACTGAAGCTTTCTTT.

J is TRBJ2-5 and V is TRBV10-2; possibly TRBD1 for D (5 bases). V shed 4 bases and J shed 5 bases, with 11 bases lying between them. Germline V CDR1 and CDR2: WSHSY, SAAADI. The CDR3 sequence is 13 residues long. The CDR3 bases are TGCGCCAGCAGTGTAAGGGGCTCGGAGACCCAGTACTTC. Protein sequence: CASSVRGSETQYF.

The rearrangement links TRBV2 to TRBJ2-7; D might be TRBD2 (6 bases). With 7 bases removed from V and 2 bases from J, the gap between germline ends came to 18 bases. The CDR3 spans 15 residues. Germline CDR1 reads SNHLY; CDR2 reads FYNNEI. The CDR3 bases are TGTGCCAGCACAAAACCGGGACGGGAGACCTACGAGCAGTACTTC. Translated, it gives CASTKPGRETYEQYF.

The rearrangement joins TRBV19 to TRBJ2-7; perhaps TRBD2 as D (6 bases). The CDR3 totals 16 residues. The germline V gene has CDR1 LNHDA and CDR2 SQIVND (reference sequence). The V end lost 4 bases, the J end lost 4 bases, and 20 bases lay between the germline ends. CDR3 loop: CASSTDGLLIQYEQYF. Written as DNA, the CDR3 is TGTGCCAGTAGTACTGACGGACTATTAATTCAATACGAGCAGTACTTC.

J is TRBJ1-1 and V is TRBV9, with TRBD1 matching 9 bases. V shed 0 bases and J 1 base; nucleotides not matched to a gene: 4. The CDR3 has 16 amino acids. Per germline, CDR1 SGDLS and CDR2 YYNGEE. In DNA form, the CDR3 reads TGTGCCAGCAGCGTAGGGGGACAGGGTCGGAACACTGAAGCTTTCTTT. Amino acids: CASSVGGQGRNTEAFF.

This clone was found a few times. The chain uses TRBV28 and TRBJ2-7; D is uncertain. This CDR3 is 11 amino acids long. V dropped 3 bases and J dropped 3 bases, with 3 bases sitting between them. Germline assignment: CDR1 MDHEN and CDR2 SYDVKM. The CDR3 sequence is CASSFRYEQYF. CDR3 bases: TGTGCCAGCAGTTTTCGCTACGAGCAGTACTTC.

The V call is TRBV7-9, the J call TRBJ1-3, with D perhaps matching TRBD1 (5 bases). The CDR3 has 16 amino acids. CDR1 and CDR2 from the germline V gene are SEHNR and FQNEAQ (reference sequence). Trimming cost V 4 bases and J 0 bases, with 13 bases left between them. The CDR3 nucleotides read TGTGCCAGCAGCTCGCTAGGGACTATCTCTGGAAACACCATATATTTT. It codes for CASSSLGTISGNTIYF.

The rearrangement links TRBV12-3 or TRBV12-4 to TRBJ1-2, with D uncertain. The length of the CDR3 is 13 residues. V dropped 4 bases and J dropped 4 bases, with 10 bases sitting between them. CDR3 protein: CASSSRSSYGYTF. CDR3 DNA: TGTGCCAGCAGTTCCAGGTCCAGCTATGGCTACACCTTC.

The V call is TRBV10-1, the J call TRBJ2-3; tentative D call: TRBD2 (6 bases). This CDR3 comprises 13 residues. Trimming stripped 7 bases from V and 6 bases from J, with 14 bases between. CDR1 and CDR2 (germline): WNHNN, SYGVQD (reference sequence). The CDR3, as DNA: TGCGCCAGCACCGGACATGGGGGGGATACGCAGTATTTT. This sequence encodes CASTGHGGDTQYF.

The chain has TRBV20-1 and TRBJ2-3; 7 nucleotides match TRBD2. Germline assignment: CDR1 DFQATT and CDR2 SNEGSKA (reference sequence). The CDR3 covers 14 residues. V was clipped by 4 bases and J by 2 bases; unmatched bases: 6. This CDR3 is CSAIDRGVTDTQYF. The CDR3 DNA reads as TGCAGTGCTATTGATCGGGGGGTCACAGATACGCAGTATTTT.

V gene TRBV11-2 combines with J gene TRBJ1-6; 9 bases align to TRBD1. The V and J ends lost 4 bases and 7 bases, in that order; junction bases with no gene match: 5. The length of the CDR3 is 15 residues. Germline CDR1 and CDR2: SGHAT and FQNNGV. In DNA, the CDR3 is TGTGCCAGCAGCTCTTCGACAGGGGGAAATTCACCCCTCCACTTT. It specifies CASSSSTGGNSPLHF.

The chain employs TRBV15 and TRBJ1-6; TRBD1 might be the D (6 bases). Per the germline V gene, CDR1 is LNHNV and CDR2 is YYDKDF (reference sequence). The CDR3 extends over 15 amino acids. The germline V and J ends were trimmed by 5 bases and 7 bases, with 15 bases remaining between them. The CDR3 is CATSRRQVDNSPLHF. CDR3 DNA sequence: TGTGCCACCAGCCGGAGACAGGTGGACAATTCACCCCTCCACTTT.

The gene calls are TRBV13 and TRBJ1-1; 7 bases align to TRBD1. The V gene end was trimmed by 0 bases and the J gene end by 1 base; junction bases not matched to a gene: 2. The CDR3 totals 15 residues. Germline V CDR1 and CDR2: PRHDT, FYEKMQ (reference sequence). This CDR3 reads CASSLGPGGNTEAFF. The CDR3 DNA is TGTGCCAGCAGCTTAGGACCAGGGGGGAACACTGAAGCTTTCTTT. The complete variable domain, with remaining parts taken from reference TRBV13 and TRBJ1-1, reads AAGVIQSPRHLIKEKRETATLKCYPIPRHDTVYWYQQGPGQDPQFLISFYEKMQSDKGSIPDRFSAQQFSDYHSELNMSSLELGDSALYFCASSLGPGGNTEAFFGQGTRLTVV.

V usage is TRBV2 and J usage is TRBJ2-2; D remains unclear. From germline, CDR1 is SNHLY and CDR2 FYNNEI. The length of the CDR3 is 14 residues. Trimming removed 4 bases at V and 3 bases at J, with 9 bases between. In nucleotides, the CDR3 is TGTGCCAGCAGTGTCCGAGGTTACACCGGGGAGCTGTTTTTT. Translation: CASSVRGYTGELFF.

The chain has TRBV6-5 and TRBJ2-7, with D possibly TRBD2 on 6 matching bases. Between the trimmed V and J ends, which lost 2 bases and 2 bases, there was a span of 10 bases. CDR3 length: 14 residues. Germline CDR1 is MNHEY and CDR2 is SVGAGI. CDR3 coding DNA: TGTGCCAGCAGTTACGCGGGACCTCCCTACGAGCAGTACTTC. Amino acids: CASSYAGPPYEQYF.